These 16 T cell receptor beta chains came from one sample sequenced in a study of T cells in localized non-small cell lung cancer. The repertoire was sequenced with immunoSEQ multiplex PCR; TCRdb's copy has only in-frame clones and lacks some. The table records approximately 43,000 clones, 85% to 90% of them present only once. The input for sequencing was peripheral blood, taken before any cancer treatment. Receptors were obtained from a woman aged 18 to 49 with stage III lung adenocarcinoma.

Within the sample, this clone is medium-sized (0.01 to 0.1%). Written as DNA, the CDR3 is TGTGCCAGCAGCTTCCGCAGGGGGGGTCAAGGAGAGACCCAGTACTTC. It is translated as CASSFRRGGQGETQYF. The chain has TRBV11-2 and TRBJ2-5; the D gene could be TRBD1 or TRBD2 (7 bases each). The CDR3 loop spans 16 amino acids. The germline gives CDR1 SGHAT, CDR2 FQNNGV. V dropped 3 bases and J dropped 4 bases, with 18 bases sitting between them. Full variable domain (remainder filled in from reference TRBV11-2 and TRBJ2-5): EAGVAQSPRYKIIEKRQSVAFWCNPISGHATLYWYQQILGQGPKLLIQFQNNGVVDDSQLPKDRFSAERLKGVDSTLKIQPAKLEDSAVYLCASSFRRGGQGETQYFGPGTRLLVL.

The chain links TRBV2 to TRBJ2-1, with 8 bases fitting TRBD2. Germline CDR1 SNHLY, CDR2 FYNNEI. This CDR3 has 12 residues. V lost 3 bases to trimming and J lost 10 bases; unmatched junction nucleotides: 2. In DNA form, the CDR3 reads TGTGCCAGCAGTGATCAGCGGGGGGAGCAGTTCTTC. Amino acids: CASSDQRGEQFF.

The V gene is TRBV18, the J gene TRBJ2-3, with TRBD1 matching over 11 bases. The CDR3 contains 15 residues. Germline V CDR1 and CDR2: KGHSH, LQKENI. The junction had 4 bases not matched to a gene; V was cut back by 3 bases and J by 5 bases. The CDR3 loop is CASSPGQGAGDTQYF. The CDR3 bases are TGTGCCAGCTCACCCGGACAGGGGGCAGGAGATACGCAGTATTTT.

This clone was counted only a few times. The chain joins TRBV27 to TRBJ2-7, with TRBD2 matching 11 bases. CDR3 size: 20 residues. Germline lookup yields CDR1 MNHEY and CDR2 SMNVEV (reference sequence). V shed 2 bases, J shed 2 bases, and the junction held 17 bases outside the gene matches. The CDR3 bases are TGTGCCAGCAGTTTAGCCGCCGGCTTTAGCGGGGGGGCCCTCACCTACGAGCAGTACTTC. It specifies CASSLAAGFSGGALTYEQYF.

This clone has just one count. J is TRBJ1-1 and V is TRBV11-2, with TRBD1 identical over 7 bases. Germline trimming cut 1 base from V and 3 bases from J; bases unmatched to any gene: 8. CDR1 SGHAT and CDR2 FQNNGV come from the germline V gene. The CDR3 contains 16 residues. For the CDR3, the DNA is TGTGCCAGCAGCTTAGGGGTGACAGGGAGGTACACTGAAGCTTTCTTT. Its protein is CASSLGVTGRYTEAFF.

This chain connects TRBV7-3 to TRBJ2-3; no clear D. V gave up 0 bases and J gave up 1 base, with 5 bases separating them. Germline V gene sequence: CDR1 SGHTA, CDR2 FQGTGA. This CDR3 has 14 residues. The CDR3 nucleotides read TGTGCCAGCAGCTTAACGTTCGGCACAGATACGCAGTATTTT. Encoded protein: CASSLTFGTDTQYF.

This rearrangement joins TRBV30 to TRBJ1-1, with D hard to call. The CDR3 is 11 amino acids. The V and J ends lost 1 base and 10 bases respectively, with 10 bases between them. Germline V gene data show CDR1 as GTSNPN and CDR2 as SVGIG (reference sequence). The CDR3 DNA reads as TGTGCCTGGAGTGATGATTTAGGAGCTTTCTTT. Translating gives CAWSDDLGAFF.

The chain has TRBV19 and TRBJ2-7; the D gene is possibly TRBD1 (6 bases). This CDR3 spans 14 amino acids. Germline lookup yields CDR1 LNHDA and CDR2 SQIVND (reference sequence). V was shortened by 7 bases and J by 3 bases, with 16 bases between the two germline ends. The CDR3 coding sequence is TGTGCCAGTAAGAACTGGACAGTGGGCTACGAGCAGTACTTC. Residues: CASKNWTVGYEQYF.

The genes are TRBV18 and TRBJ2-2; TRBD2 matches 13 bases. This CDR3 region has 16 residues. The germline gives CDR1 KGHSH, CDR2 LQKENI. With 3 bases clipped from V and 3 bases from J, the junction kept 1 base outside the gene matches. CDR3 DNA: TGTGCCAGCTCACCCGGGACTAGCGGGGACACCGGGGAGCTGTTTTTT. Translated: CASSPGTSGDTGELFF.

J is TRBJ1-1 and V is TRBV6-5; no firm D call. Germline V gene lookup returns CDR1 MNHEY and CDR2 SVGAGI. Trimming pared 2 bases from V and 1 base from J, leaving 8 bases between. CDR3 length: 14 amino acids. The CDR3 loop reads CASSYLAANTEAFF. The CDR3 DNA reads TGTGCCAGCAGTTACCTCGCGGCGAACACTGAAGCTTTCTTT.

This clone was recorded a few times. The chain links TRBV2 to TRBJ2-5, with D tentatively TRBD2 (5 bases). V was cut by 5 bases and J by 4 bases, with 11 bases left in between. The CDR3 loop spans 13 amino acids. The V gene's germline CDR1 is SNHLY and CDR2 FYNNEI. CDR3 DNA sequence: TGTGCCAGCAGTCCGGAGAGGGTAGAGACCCAGTACTTC. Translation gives CASSPERVETQYF.

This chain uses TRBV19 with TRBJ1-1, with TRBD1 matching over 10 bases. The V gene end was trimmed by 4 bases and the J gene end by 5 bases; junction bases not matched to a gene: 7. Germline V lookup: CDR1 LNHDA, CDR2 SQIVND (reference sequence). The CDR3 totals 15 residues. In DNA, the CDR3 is TGTGCCAGTAGTACCCGGACAGGGGGTAATACTGAAGCTTTCTTT. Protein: CASSTRTGGNTEAFF. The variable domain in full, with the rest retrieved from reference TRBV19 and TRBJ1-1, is DGGITQSPKYLFRKEGQNVTLSCEQNLNHDAMYWYRQDPGQGLRLIYYSQIVNDFQKGDIAEGYSVSREKKESFPLTVTSAQKNPTAFYLCASSTRTGGNTEAFFGQGTRLTVV.

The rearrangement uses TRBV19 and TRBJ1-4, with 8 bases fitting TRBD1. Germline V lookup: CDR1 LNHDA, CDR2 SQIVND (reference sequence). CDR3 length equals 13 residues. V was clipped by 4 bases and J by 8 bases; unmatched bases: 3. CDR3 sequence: CASSTDRGEKLFF. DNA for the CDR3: TGTGCCAGTAGTACCGACAGGGGCGAAAAACTGTTTTTT.

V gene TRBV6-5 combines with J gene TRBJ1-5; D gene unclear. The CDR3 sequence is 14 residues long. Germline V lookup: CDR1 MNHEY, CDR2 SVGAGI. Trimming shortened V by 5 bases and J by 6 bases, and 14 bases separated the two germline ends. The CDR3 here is CASSPREYGQPQHF. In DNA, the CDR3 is TGTGCCAGCAGTCCTAGGGAGTACGGTCAGCCCCAGCATTTT.

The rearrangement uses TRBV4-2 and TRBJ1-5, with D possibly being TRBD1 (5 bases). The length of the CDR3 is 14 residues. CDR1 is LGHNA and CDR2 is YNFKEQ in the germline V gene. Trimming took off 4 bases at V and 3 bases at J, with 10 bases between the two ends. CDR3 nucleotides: TGTGCCAGCAGCCCAGGGACCCCCAATCAGCCCCAGCATTTT. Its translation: CASSPGTPNQPQHF.

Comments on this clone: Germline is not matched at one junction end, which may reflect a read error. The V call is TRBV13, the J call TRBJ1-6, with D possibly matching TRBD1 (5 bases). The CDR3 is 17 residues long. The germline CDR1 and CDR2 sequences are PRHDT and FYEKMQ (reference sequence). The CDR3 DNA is TGTGCCAGCAACTTAGGCCGGAGGGCGGGGGGGAATTCACCCCTCCACTTT. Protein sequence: CASNLGRRAGGNSPLHF.